This paragraph covers one T cell receptor beta chain sequence. The entry originates in a study of blood T cell repertoires in COVID-19. The protocol was immunoSEQ multiplex PCR, while the TCRdb copy is restricted to in-frame clones and leaves out a portion. The sample carries about 200,000 clones, 80% to 90% recorded once. Germline values: CDR1 LGHNA, CDR2 YSLEER. CDR3 size: 15 residues. Trimming took 0 bases from V and 10 from J, leaving 16 bases between them. The sample was PBMCs or T cells enriched from blood (not recorded which). The chain links TRBV4-3 to TRBJ2-1; tentatively, D is TRBD2 (6 bases). The receptor was isolated from a woman aged 40 to 50 with acute COVID-19. For the CDR3, the DNA is TGCGCCAGCAGCCAAGACTCCCATGGTGCGGGGGAGCAGTTCTTC. This translates into CASSQDSHGAGEQFF.